What follows is one T cell receptor (beta chain) and its context. The source of the sample is a study of PD-1 blockade in mismatch repair-deficient tumors. The CDR3 spans 19 residues. The germline V and J ends were trimmed by 0 bases and 0 bases, with 19 bases remaining between them. CDR1 SGDLS and CDR2 YYNGEE come from the germline V gene. Sequencing used immunoSEQ multiplex PCR; TCRdb keeps in-frame clones, though not all of them. The sample carries under 95,000 clones, over 75% recorded once. Sequenced material: peripheral blood, taken 12 weeks after starting pembrolizumab. V and J are TRBV9 and TRBJ2-1; a possible D gene is TRBD2 (5 bases). The receptor's source is an adult with mismatch repair-deficient cancer. Here the CDR3 reads CASSVGSGQALGSYNEQFF. The CDR3 DNA is TGTGCCAGCAGCGTAGGAAGCGGCCAGGCGTTGGGCTCCTACAATGAGCAGTTCTTC.